These 27 T cell receptor beta chains originate from one sample sequenced in a study of PD-L1 blockade in urothelial cancer. Sequencing was performed with immunoSEQ multiplex PCR; in TCRdb, only in-frame clones are kept and a portion is missing. The repertoire consists of approximately 50,000 clones, with around 90% occurring once and the leading ten covering less than 2.5%. The sample's time point: peripheral blood 6 weeks after treatment start. Sequences were derived from PBMCs, sampled around atezolizumab (anti-PD-L1) treatment. These receptors all stem from a man between 60 and 75 years old with urothelial cancer.

The chain combines TRBV7-9 with TRBJ1-2, with TRBD1 matching over 8 bases. The trim removed 4 bases at V and 0 bases at J, leaving 4 bases unmatched. The germline CDR1 and CDR2 sequences are SEHNR and FQNEAQ (reference sequence). The CDR3 totals 15 residues. CDR3 in DNA: TGTGCCAGCAGCTCGGGGACAGGAGCTAACTATGGCTACACCTTC. Translating it yields CASSSGTGANYGYTF.

CDR3 residues: CASSTRGMEQYF. The CDR3 region has the DNA TGTGCCAGTAGCACGCGGGGTATGGAGCAGTACTTC. This sequence joins TRBV19 and TRBJ2-7, with TRBD2 as a possible D gene (6 bases). With 6 bases removed from V and 7 bases from J, the gap between germline ends came to 13 bases. In germline, CDR1 is LNHDA, CDR2 SQIVND (reference sequence). The CDR3 runs to 12 residues. The full variable domain, its missing parts supplied by reference TRBV19 and TRBJ2-7, is DGGITQSPKYLFRKEGQNVTLSCEQNLNHDAMYWYRQDPGQGLRLIYYSQIVNDFQKGDIAEGYSVSREKKESFPLTVTSAQKNPTAFYLCASSTRGMEQYFGPGTRLTVT.

This chain uses TRBV28 with TRBJ2-7, with TRBD1 matching over 10 bases. This CDR3 spans 15 amino acids. Per germline, CDR1 MDHEN and CDR2 SYDVKM. The V gene end was trimmed by 5 bases and the J gene end by 7 bases; junction bases not matched to a gene: 11. In DNA, the CDR3 is TGTGCCAGCAGTCCCCTCCCGACAGGGGGCTGGGAGCAGTACTTC. This sequence encodes CASSPLPTGGWEQYF. Filled out from reference TRBV28 and TRBJ2-7, the complete variable domain reads DVKVTQSSRYLVKRTGEKVFLECVQDMDHENMFWYRQDPGLGLRLIYFSYDVKMKEKGDIPEGYSVSREKKERFSLILESASTNQTSMYLCASSPLPTGGWEQYFGPGTRLTVT.

This clone turned up a few times. The chain is built from TRBV5-1 and TRBJ2-1; the match to TRBD2 covers 9 bases. The length of the CDR3 is 15 residues. The germline gives CDR1 SGHRS, CDR2 YFSETQ. The junction had 4 bases not matched to a gene; V was cut back by 2 bases and J by 4 bases. The DNA for the CDR3 is TGCGCCAGCAGCTTTGGCGGGAGGGGATACAATGAGCAGTTCTTC. Translating it yields CASSFGGRGYNEQFF.

The chain is built from TRBV5-1 and TRBJ2-1, with TRBD2 matching 10 bases. V shed 0 bases and J 8 bases; nucleotides not matched to a gene: 8. This CDR3 contains 16 residues. Germline loops: CDR1 SGHRS, CDR2 YFSETQ. The CDR3 nucleotides are TGCGCCAGCAGCTTGGCCGCGAGCGGGGGGGCCGATGAGCAGTTCTTC. Residues: CASSLAASGGADEQFF. The full variable domain, completed using reference TRBV5-1 and TRBJ2-1, is KAGVTQTPRYLIKTRGQQVTLSCSPISGHRSVSWYQQTPGQGLQFLFEYFSETQRNKGNFPGRFSGRQFSNSRSEMNVSTLELGDSALYLCASSLAASGGADEQFFGPGTRLTVL.

This chain links TRBV5-1 with TRBJ2-2; 14 bases align to TRBD2. V shed 6 bases, J shed 1 base, and the junction held 20 bases outside the gene matches. Germline-derived CDR1 and CDR2 are SGHRS and YFSETQ. The CDR3 length is 22 residues. The CDR3 here is CASTNGILTEGLAGVNTGELFF. The CDR3 DNA reads TGCGCCAGCACCAACGGCATACTCACCGAGGGACTAGCGGGAGTGAACACCGGGGAGCTGTTTTTT. The variable domain in full, completed from reference TRBV5-1 and TRBJ2-2, reads KAGVTQTPRYLIKTRGQQVTLSCSPISGHRSVSWYQQTPGQGLQFLFEYFSETQRNKGNFPGRFSGRQFSNSRSEMNVSTLELGDSALYLCASTNGILTEGLAGVNTGELFFGEGSRLTVL.

CDR3 amino acids: CASSTDLAYGYTF. The CDR3 DNA is TGTGCCAGTAGTACAGATTTAGCCTATGGCTACACCTTC. This rearrangement joins TRBV19 to TRBJ1-2; unclear D gene. V was clipped by 4 bases and J by 4 bases, with 10 bases between them. Germline V gene lookup returns CDR1 LNHDA and CDR2 SQIVND (reference sequence). This CDR3 is built from 13 residues.

The chain is built from TRBV28 and TRBJ2-7, with a weak D call TRBD2 (6 bases). CDR3 length: 14 residues. V was cut by 5 bases and J by 7 bases, with 18 bases left in between. Germline V gives CDR1 MDHEN, CDR2 SYDVKM. The DNA for the CDR3 is TGTGCCAGCAGTCCTCCGGGCGGGGTAGAAGAGCAGTACTTC. It is translated as CASSPPGGVEEQYF.

This clone was picked up one time. This rearrangement joins TRBV2 to TRBJ1-2, with TRBD1 identical over 9 bases. This CDR3 has 14 residues. Germline V gene data show CDR1 as SNHLY and CDR2 as FYNNEI. V trimming: 3 bases; J trimming: 7 bases; junction bases outside the gene matches: 6. The CDR3 DNA reads as TGTGCCAGCAGTGAGGCGGGACAGGGATCTGGCTACACCTTC. Encoded protein: CASSEAGQGSGYTF.

The chain is built from TRBV10-1 and TRBJ2-2, with 7 bases identical to TRBD1. V was pared by 2 bases and J by 3 bases, with 3 bases of the junction left unmatched. This CDR3 has 15 residues. Per the germline V gene, CDR1 is WNHNN and CDR2 is SYGVQD (reference sequence). This CDR3 reads CASSEDRDYTGELFF. Written as DNA, the CDR3 is TGCGCCAGCAGTGAGGACAGGGATTACACCGGGGAGCTGTTTTTT.

This chain joins TRBV9 and TRBJ2-7; tentatively, D is TRBD2 (5 bases). This CDR3 region has 15 residues. Germline V gene sequence: CDR1 SGDLS, CDR2 YYNGEE. The ends were cut back, 0 bases at V and 7 bases at J, with 17 bases in the middle. The CDR3: CASSVASGSPSEQYF. The DNA of the CDR3 is TGTGCCAGCAGCGTAGCCAGCGGAAGCCCATCGGAGCAGTACTTC.

This clone was seen a single time. Here the CDR3 reads CASTFTPGGNEQFF. The CDR3 bases are TGTGCCAGCACCTTTACCCCTGGGGGGAATGAGCAGTTCTTC. The gene calls are TRBV7-9 and TRBJ2-1; a possible D gene is TRBD2 (6 bases). This CDR3 spans 14 amino acids. Germline loops: CDR1 SEHNR, CDR2 FQNEAQ (reference sequence). With 7 bases removed from V and 7 bases from J, the gap between germline ends came to 17 bases.

The chain links TRBV19 to TRBJ1-2; TRBD1 matches 8 bases. CDR1 and CDR2 from the germline V gene are LNHDA and SQIVND (reference sequence). The ends lost 9 bases at V and 3 bases at J; junction bases unmatched: 6. The CDR3 covers 13 residues. CDR3: CASSLTGDYGYTF. CDR3 in DNA: TGTGCCAGCAGCCTGACAGGGGACTATGGCTACACCTTC.

The CDR3 is CASSQQAGTGNQPQHF. The CDR3 nucleotides are TGCGCCAGCAGCCAACAAGCCGGGACAGGAAATCAGCCCCAGCATTTT. This rearrangement joins TRBV4-3 to TRBJ1-5, with TRBD1 matching 8 bases. CDR3 length equals 16 residues. Per the germline V gene, CDR1 is LGHNA and CDR2 is YSLEER. The junction had 7 bases not matched to a gene; V was cut back by 2 bases and J by 4 bases.

The rearrangement uses TRBV19 and TRBJ1-1; D remains ambiguous. Deletions cut 5 bases from V and 0 bases from J, with 13 bases between. Germline V gene sequence: CDR1 LNHDA, CDR2 SQIVND (reference sequence). This CDR3 is 15 amino acids long. Here the CDR3 DNA reads TGTGCCAGTAGTGGCACACAGAAAATGAACACTGAAGCTTTCTTT. Translating gives CASSGTQKMNTEAFF.

The genes are TRBV7-2 and TRBJ1-2; tentatively, D is TRBD1 (6 bases). The V gene lost 5 bases and the J gene lost 8 bases, with 12 bases spanning the gap. The CDR3 consists of 12 residues. Germline V CDR1 and CDR2: SGHTA, FQGNSA. The CDR3 loop reads CASSRDKSGYTF. CDR3 DNA sequence: TGTGCCAGCAGCCGGGACAAATCCGGCTACACCTTC. Drawing the rest from reference TRBV7-2 and TRBJ1-2, the complete variable domain is GAGVSQSPSNKVTEKGKDVELRCDPISGHTALYWYRQSLGQGLEFLIYFQGNSAPDKSGLPSDRFSAERTGGSVSTLTIQRTQQEDSAVYLCASSRDKSGYTFGSGTRLTVV.

This rearrangement joins TRBV5-6 to TRBJ2-7; 7 bases fit TRBD1. The length of the CDR3 is 18 residues. Germline V CDR1 and CDR2: SGHDT, YYEEEE. J was trimmed by 3 bases and V by 4 bases; bases with no gene match: 19. The CDR3 reads CASSLSPRGRVRVYEQYF. The DNA of the CDR3 is TGTGCCAGCAGCCTGAGCCCTAGGGGGCGGGTCCGGGTCTACGAGCAGTACTTC.

The chain employs TRBV5-1 and TRBJ2-7; 7 bases match TRBD1. V gave up 1 base and J gave up 2 bases; unmatched junction bases: 6. The germline V gene has CDR1 SGHRS and CDR2 YFSETQ. The CDR3 is 15 amino acids. DNA of the CDR3: TGCGCCAGCAGCTTGAACCCGCAGGGGGCCTACGAGCAGTACTTC. Its protein is CASSLNPQGAYEQYF.

This sequence joins TRBV7-6 and TRBJ2-3; D is uncertain. Germline V gives CDR1 SGHVS, CDR2 FNYEAQ. The CDR3 contains 14 residues. V dropped 4 bases and J dropped 2 bases, with 10 bases sitting between them. CDR3 sequence: CASSSSVSTDTQYF. As DNA, the CDR3 is TGTGCCAGCAGCTCCAGCGTGTCCACAGATACGCAGTATTTT.

The V call is TRBV5-1, the J call TRBJ1-2; D perhaps matches TRBD1 (6 bases). This CDR3 is 14 amino acids long. Germline lookup yields CDR1 SGHRS and CDR2 YFSETQ. The V gene lost 3 bases and the J gene lost 2 bases, with 11 bases spanning the gap. CDR3 sequence (DNA): TGCGCCAGCAGCTCGGTGGGACAAAACTATGGCTACACCTTC. Translation: CASSSVGQNYGYTF.

J is TRBJ2-2 and V is TRBV19; D perhaps matches TRBD1 (5 bases). Germline V gene lookup returns CDR1 LNHDA and CDR2 SQIVND (reference sequence). The CDR3 totals 14 residues. V lost 6 bases to trimming and J lost 5 bases, with 13 bases between them. The CDR3 region is CASRGQAATGELFF. Written as DNA, the CDR3 is TGTGCCAGTAGGGGGCAGGCGGCGACCGGGGAGCTGTTTTTT.

This clone appeared a few times. This chain links TRBV19 with TRBJ1-1, with a tentative D call TRBD1 (6 bases). This CDR3 contains 15 residues. CDR1 and CDR2 (germline): LNHDA, SQIVND (reference sequence). The V end lost 1 base, the J end lost 5 bases, and 14 bases lay between the germline ends. For the CDR3, the DNA is TGTGCCAGTAGTATAGGTGGGGGCGGAAAAACTGAAGCTTTCTTT. It yields the protein CASSIGGGGKTEAFF.

The V gene is TRBV10-1, the J gene TRBJ2-5; 10 positions match TRBD2. J lost 7 bases, V lost 5 bases, and 10 bases had no gene match. Per the germline V gene, CDR1 is WNHNN and CDR2 is SYGVQD (reference sequence). This CDR3 comprises 15 residues. In DNA form, the CDR3 reads TGCGCCAGCAGTCCCGCCGGGACTAGCGAAGGGACCCAGTACTTC. Translated, it gives CASSPAGTSEGTQYF.

CDR3 coding DNA: TGCGCCAGCAGCCTCTTGGACAGGGCGAACACAGATACGCAGTATTTT. Translated: CASSLLDRANTDTQYF. The chain has TRBV4-3 and TRBJ2-3, with 8 bases lining up with TRBD1. Germline values: CDR1 LGHNA, CDR2 YSLEER. CDR3 length: 16 residues. J gave up 2 bases and V 4 bases, and 8 bases lay outside the gene matches.

The rearrangement links TRBV10-3 to TRBJ2-3; TRBD2 aligns across 15 bases. The CDR3 has 15 amino acids. V lost 10 bases to trimming and J lost 2 bases; unmatched junction nucleotides: 4. CDR1 ENHRY and CDR2 SYGVKD come from the germline V gene. For the CDR3, the DNA is TGTGCCAGCGGACTAGCGGGGGGGTACACAGATACGCAGTATTTT. Encoded protein: CASGLAGGYTDTQYF.

The V call is TRBV11-2, the J call TRBJ1-6; D gene ambiguous. Per the germline V gene, CDR1 is SGHAT and CDR2 is FQNNGV. Trimming took 0 bases from V and 6 from J, leaving 9 bases between them. The CDR3 totals 15 residues. CDR3 protein: CASSLEPGVNSPLHF. CDR3 nucleotide sequence: TGTGCCAGCAGCTTAGAACCCGGGGTTAATTCACCCCTCCACTTT.

This chain links TRBV7-9 with TRBJ2-1; 11 nucleotides match TRBD2. The CDR3 is 18 residues long. Germline trimming cut 2 bases from V and 7 bases from J; bases unmatched to any gene: 13. Germline values: CDR1 SEHNR, CDR2 FQNEAQ (reference sequence). CDR3 in DNA: TGTGCCAGCAGCTTACCCCCGCGACTAGCGGGAACGGGGAATGAGCAGTTCTTC. Its protein is CASSLPPRLAGTGNEQFF.